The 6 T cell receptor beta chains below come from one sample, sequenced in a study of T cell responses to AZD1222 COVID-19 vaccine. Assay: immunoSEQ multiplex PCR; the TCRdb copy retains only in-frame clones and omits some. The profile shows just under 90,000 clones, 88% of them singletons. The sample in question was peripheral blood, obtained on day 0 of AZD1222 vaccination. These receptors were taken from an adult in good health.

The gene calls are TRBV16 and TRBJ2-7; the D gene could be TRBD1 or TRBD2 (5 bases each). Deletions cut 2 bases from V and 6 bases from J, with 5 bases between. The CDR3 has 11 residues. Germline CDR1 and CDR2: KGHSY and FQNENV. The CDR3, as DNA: TGTGCCAGCAGCCAAGGGGGCGAGCAGTACTTC. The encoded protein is CASSQGGEQYF.

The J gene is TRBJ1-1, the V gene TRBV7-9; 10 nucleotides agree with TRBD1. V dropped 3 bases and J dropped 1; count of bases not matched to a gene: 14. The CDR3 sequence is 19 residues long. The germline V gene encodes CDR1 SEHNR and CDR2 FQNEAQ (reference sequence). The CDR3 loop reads CASSLRFGPGQGSNTEAFF. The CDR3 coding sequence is TGTGCCAGCAGCTTGAGGTTTGGTCCGGGACAGGGGTCGAACACTGAAGCTTTCTTT.

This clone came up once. CDR3: CASTQLREQYF. CDR3 DNA sequence: TGTGCCAGCACCCAACTAAGGGAGCAGTACTTC. The chain carries TRBV2 and TRBJ2-7; D unresolved. Germline lookup yields CDR1 SNHLY and CDR2 FYNNEI. Trimming removed 7 bases at V and 7 bases at J, with 11 bases between. This CDR3 is built from 11 residues.

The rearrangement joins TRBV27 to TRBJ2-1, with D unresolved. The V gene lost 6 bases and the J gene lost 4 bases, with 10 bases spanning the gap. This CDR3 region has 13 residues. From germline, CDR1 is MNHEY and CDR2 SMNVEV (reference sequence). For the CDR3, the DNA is TGTGCCAGCAGCCCTGTACTATACAATGAGCAGTTCTTC. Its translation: CASSPVLYNEQFF.

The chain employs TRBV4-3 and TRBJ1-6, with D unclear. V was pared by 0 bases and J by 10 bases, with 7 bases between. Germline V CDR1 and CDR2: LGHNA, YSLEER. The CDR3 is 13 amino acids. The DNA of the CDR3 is TGCGCCAGCAGCCAAGACCGACACTCACCCCTCCACTTT. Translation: CASSQDRHSPLHF.

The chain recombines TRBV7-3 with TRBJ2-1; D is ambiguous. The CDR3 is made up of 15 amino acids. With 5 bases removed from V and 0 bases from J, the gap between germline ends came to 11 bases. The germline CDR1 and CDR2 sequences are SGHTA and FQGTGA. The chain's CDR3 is CASSPGESSYNEQFF. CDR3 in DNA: TGTGCCAGCAGCCCAGGAGAGAGCTCCTACAATGAGCAGTTCTTC. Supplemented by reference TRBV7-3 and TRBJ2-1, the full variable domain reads GAGVSQTPSNKVTEKGKYVELRCDPISGHTALYWYRQSLGQGPEFLIYFQGTGAADDSGLPNDRFFAVRPEGSVSTLKIQRTERGDSAVYLCASSPGESSYNEQFFGPGTRLTVL.